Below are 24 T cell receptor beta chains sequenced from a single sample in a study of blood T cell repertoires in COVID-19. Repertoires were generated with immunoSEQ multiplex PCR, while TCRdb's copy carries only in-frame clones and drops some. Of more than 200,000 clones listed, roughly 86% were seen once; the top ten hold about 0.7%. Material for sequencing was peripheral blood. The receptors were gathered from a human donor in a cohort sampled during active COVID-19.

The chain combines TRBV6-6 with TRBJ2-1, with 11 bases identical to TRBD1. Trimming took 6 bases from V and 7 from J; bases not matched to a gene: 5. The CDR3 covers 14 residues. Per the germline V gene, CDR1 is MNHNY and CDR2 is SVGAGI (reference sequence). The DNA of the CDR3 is TGTGCCAGCAGGTCCGGGACAGGGGGGAATGAGCAGTTCTTC. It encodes CASRSGTGGNEQFF.

In DNA, the CDR3 is TGTGCCTGGAGACGGGACAGGGGCTACGAGCAGTACTTC. It specifies CAWRRDRGYEQYF. V and J are TRBV30 and TRBJ2-7, with 10 nucleotides matching TRBD1. CDR1 and CDR2 (germline): GTSNPN, SVGIG (reference sequence). Unmatched junction bases numbered 2, after V lost 3 bases and J lost 3 bases. The CDR3 is made up of 13 amino acids.

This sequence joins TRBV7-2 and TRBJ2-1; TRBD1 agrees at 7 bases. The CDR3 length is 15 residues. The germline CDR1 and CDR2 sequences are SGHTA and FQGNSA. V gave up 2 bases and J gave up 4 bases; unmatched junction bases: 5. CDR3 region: CASSLSGGPYNEQFF. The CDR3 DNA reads TGTGCCAGCAGCTTATCAGGGGGACCGTACAATGAGCAGTTCTTC. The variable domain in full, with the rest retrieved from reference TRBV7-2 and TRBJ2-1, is GAGVSQSPSNKVTEKGKDVELRCDPISGHTALYWYRQSLGQGLEFLIYFQGNSAPDKSGLPSDRFSAERTGGSVSTLTIQRTQQEDSAVYLCASSLSGGPYNEQFFGPGTRLTVL.

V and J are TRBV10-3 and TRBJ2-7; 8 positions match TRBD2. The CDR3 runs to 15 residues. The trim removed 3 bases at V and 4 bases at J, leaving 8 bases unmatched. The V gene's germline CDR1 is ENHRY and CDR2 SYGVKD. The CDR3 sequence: CAISDLGLEGYEQYF. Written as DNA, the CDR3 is TGTGCCATCAGTGATTTGGGACTAGAAGGTTACGAGCAGTACTTC.

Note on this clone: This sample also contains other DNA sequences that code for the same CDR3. The CDR3 sequence: CASSPNSYEQYF. Here the CDR3 DNA reads TGTGCCAGCAGTCCTAACTCCTACGAGCAGTACTTC. The chain recombines TRBV27 with TRBJ2-7; D remains unclear. The CDR3 contains 12 residues. Germline V CDR1 and CDR2: MNHEY, SMNVEV (reference sequence). V lost 5 bases and J lost 0, with 5 bases in between.

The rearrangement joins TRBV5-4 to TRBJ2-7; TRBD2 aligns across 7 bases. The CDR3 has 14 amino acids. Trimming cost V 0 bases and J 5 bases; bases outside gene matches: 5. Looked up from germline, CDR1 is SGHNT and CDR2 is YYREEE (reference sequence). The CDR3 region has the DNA TGTGCCAGCAGCTTGGTGGCAGCGGGGAACGAGCAGTACTTC. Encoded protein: CASSLVAAGNEQYF.

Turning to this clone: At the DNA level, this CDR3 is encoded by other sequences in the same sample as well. CDR3 coding DNA: TGTGCCAGCAGTTACTCTTTAGCCTACGAGCAGTACTTC. Protein sequence: CASSYSLAYEQYF. V usage is TRBV6-2 or TRBV6-3 and J usage is TRBJ2-7; unclear D gene. V shed 0 bases and J shed 2 bases, with 5 bases lying between them. The CDR3 contains 13 residues. Germline values: CDR1 MNHEY, CDR2 SVGEGT.

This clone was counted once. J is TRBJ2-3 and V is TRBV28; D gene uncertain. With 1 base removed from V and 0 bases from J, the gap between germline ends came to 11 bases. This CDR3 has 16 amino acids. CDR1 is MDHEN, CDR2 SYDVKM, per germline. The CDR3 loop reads CASSLYRGTSTDTQYF. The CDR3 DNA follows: TGTGCCAGCAGTTTATATAGAGGTACCAGCACAGATACGCAGTATTTT.

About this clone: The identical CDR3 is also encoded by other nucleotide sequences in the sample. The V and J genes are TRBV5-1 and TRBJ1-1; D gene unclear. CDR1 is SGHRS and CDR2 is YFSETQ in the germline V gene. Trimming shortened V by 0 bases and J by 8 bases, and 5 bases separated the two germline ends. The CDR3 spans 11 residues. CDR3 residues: CASSLGAEAFF. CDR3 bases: TGCGCCAGCAGCTTGGGAGCAGAAGCTTTCTTT.

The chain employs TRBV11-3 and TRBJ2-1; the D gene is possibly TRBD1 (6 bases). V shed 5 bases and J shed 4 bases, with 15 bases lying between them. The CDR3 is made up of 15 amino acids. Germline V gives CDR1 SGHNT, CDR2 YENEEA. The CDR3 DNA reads TGTGCCAGCAGCCCCCGAGGGGGACCGTACAATGAGCAGTTCTTC. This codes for CASSPRGGPYNEQFF.

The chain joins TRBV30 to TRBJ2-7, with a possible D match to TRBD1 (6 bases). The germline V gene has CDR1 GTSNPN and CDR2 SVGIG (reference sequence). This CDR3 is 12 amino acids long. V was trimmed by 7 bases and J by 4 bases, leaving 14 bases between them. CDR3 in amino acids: CASQGIKYEQYF. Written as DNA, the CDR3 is TGTGCCTCTCAGGGGATAAAGTACGAGCAGTACTTC.

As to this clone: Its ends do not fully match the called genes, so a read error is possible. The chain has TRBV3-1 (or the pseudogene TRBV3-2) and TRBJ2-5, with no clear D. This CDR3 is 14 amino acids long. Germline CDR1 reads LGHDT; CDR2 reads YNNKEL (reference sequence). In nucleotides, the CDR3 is TGTGCCAGCAGCCAACGGGTTAGCCAAGGGACCCAGTACTTC. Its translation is CASSQRVSQGTQYF.

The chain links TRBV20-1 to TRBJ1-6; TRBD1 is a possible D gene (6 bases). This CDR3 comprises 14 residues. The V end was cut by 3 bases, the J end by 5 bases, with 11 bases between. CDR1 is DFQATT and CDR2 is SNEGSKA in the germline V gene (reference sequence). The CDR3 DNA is TGCAGTGCTAGTACCAACAGGGATAATTCACCCCTCCACTTT. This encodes CSASTNRDNSPLHF.

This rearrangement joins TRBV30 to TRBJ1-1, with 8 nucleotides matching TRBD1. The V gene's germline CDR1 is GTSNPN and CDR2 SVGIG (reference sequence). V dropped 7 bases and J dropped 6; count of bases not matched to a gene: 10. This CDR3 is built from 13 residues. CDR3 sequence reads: CASRQGMWAEAFF. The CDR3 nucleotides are TGTGCCTCCAGACAGGGGATGTGGGCTGAAGCTTTCTTT.

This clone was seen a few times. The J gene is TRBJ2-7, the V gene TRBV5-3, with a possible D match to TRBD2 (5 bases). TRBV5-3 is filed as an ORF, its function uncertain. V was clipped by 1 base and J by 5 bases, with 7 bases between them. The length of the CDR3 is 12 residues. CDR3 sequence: CARSLWRNEQYF. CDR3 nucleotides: TGTGCCAGAAGCTTGTGGAGGAACGAGCAGTACTTC.

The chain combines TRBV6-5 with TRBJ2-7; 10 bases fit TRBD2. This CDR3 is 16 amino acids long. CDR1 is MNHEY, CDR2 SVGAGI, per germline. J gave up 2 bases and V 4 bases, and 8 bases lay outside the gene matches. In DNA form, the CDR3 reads TGTGCCAGCAGTTTGGGGACCGGGACTAGCGCCTACGAGCAGTACTTC. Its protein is CASSLGTGTSAYEQYF.

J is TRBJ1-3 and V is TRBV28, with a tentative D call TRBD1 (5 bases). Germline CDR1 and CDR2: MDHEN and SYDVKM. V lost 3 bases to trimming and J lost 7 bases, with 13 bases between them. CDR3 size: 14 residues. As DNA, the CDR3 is TGTGCCAGCAGTTTTTCCGGGGGAGGGAACACCATATATTTT. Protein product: CASSFSGGGNTIYF.

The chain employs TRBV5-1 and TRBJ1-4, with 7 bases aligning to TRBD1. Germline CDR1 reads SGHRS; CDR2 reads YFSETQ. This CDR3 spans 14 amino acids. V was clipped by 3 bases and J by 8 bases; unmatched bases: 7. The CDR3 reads CASSSQGLMEKLFF. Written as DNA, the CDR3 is TGCGCCAGCAGCTCACAGGGGTTGATGGAAAAACTGTTTTTT.

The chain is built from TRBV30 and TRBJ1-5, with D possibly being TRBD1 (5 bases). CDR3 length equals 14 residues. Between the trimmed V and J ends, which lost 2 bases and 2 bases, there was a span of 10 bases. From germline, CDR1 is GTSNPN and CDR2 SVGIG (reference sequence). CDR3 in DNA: TGTGCCTGGAGTTCGGGCAGGGGCAATCAGCCCCAGCATTTT. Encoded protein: CAWSSGRGNQPQHF. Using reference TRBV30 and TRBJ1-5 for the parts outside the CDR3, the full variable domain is SQTIHQWPATLVQPVGSPLSLECTVEGTSNPNLYWYRQAAGRGLQLLFYSVGIGQISSEVPQNLSASRPQDRQFILSSKKLLLSDSGFYLCAWSSGRGNQPQHFGDGTRLSIL.

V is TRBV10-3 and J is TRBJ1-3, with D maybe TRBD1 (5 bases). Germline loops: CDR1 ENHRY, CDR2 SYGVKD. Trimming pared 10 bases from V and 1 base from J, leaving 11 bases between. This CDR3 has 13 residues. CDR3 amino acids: CASGTPSGNTIYF. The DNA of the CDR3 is TGTGCCAGCGGGACGCCATCTGGAAACACCATATATTTT.

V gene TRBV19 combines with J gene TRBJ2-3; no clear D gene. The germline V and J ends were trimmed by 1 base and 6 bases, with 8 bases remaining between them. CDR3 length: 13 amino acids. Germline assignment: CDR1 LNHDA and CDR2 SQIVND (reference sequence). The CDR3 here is CASSIGSRDTQYF. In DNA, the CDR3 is TGTGCCAGTAGTATAGGCTCCCGGGATACGCAGTATTTT.

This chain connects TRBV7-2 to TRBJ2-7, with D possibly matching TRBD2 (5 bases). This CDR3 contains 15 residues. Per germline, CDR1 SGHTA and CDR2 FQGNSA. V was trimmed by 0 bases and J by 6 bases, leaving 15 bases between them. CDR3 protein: CASSLAGGSPLEQYF. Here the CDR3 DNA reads TGTGCCAGCAGCTTAGCGGGCGGGTCCCCCCTCGAGCAGTACTTC.

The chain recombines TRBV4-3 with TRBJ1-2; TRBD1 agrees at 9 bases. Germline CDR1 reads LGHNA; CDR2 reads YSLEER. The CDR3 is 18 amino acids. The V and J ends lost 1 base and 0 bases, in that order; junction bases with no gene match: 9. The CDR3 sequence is CASSQGVVRDRANYGYTF. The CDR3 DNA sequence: TGCGCCAGCAGCCAAGGGGTTGTGAGGGACAGGGCTAACTATGGCTACACCTTC.

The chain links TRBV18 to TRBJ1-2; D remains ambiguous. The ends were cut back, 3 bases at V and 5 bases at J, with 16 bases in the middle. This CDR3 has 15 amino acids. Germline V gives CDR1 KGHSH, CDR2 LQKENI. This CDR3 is CASSPTGDGKYGYTF. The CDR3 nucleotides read TGTGCCAGCTCACCCACGGGTGACGGGAAATATGGCTACACCTTC.